This T cell receptor beta chain was sequenced during a study of blood T cell repertoires in COVID-19. Study-wide background: PBMCs, B-cell-depleted T cells, or T cells provided the cDNA or gDNA that made up the material.

The germline CDR1 and CDR2 sequences are LGHDT and YNNKEL (reference sequence). The CDR3 contains 16 residues. J lost 2 bases, V lost 0 bases, and 4 bases had no gene match. The protocol was immunoSEQ multiplex PCR, while the TCRdb copy is restricted to in-frame clones and leaves out a portion. The sample lists about 68,000 clones, about 80% occurring once. The chain links TRBV3-1 (or the pseudogene TRBV3-2) to TRBJ2-7; 10 positions match TRBD2. The sequenced sample consisted of peripheral blood. The sequence was collected from a human donor in a cohort sampled during active COVID-19. The CDR3 spells CASSQEPSGRAYEQYF. CDR3 bases: TGTGCCAGCAGCCAAGAGCCTAGCGGGAGAGCCTACGAGCAGTACTTC.